The 31 T cell receptor beta chains in this list originate from one sample, sequenced in a study of T-cell memory formation after mild COVID-19 (dated by TCRdb to the early 2020s). Library preparation employed 5' RACE. TCRdb shows the sequencer as Illumina NovaSeq 6000. TCRdb reprocessed the public reads (quality trimming at Q25 with fastp, clone calling with MiXCR) and kept in-frame beta chains. One record per CDR3 amino acid sequence lists the most common genes and DNA. The sample records about 130,000 distinct CDR3 sequences, 20% to 25% of which are singletons. Together, the top ten hold approximately 24% of the sample. The sample comprised PBMCs or a T cell subset sorted from them (not recorded which). The receptor source for this set is an adult woman who had mild COVID-19 (a few samples of this study predate the infection). The sample titles of this study are shuffled in the database, so cell type and time point are left out; the donor was told from shared clones.

This chain links TRBV11-2 with TRBJ1-1; D gene ambiguous. Germline values: CDR1 SGHAT, CDR2 FQNNGV. The ends were cut back, 5 bases at V and 7 bases at J, with 5 bases in the middle. This CDR3 has 10 residues. CDR3 bases: TGTGCCAGCAGCGGGCTTGAAGCTTTCTTT. Encoded protein: CASSGLEAFF.

This clonotype has only a few counts. The CDR3 DNA follows: TGTGCCAGCAGTTATGGCAGGGGGGGCACTGAAGCTTTCTTT. Translating gives CASSYGRGGTEAFF. V gene TRBV6-5 combines with J gene TRBJ1-1; 7 bases are shared with TRBD1. Germline lookup yields CDR1 MNHEY and CDR2 SVGAGI. There are 14 residues in the CDR3. V was clipped by 3 bases and J by 4 bases; unmatched bases: 5.

This clonotype was counted between two and nine times. The chain is built from TRBV5-1 and TRBJ2-1; TRBD1 might be the D (6 bases). The V gene's germline CDR1 is SGHRS and CDR2 YFSETQ. The CDR3 totals 16 residues. The V end lost 0 bases, the J end lost 2 bases, and 12 bases lay between the germline ends. DNA of the CDR3: TGCGCCAGCAGCTTGGGGGACACTTACCCCTACAATGAGCAGTTCTTC. Protein: CASSLGDTYPYNEQFF.

This clonotype was counted ten times or more. The V call is TRBV19, the J call TRBJ2-2; 14 nucleotides line up with TRBD2. V was clipped by 7 bases and J by 4 bases; unmatched bases: 8. Germline CDR1 reads LNHDA; CDR2 reads SQIVND (reference sequence). This CDR3 region has 17 residues. CDR3 nucleotide sequence: TGTGCCAGTATTCAAACGGGACTAGCGGGAGTCACCGGGGAGCTGTTTTTT. Translating it yields CASIQTGLAGVTGELFF.

The chain links TRBV10-3 to TRBJ1-1; unclear D gene. Trimming took off 3 bases at V and 1 base at J, with 6 bases between the two ends. Germline V CDR1 and CDR2: ENHRY, SYGVKD. This CDR3 contains 13 residues. CDR3 in amino acids: CAISDPENTEAFF. The CDR3 region has the DNA TGTGCCATCAGTGACCCGGAGAACACTGAAGCTTTCTTT.

The sample holds a few counts of this clonotype. V gene TRBV12-3 or TRBV12-4 combines with J gene TRBJ1-1, with 8 bases matching TRBD1. Unmatched junction bases numbered 11, after V lost 8 bases and J lost 0 bases. The CDR3 contains 16 residues. Here the CDR3 reads CASRPGQEDMNTEAFF. The CDR3 DNA follows: TGTGCCAGCCGACCGGGACAGGAGGACATGAACACTGAAGCTTTCTTT.

In its sample, this clonotype was seen a few times. For the CDR3, the DNA is TGTGCCAGCAGCAATCCCAGCGGGACCCACGAGCAGTACTTC. As protein: CASSNPSGTHEQYF. The J gene is TRBJ2-7, the V gene TRBV12-3 or TRBV12-4; 7 nucleotides line up with TRBD2. V was clipped by 6 bases and J by 5 bases; unmatched bases: 10. This CDR3 comprises 14 residues.

The gene calls are TRBV5-1 and TRBJ1-1; D gene ambiguous. There are 15 residues in the CDR3. Looked up from germline, CDR1 is SGHRS and CDR2 is YFSETQ. V lost 4 bases to trimming and J lost 6 bases, with 19 bases between them. The CDR3 region is CASSTTPGEVPEAFF. CDR3 bases: TGCGCCAGCAGCACTACCCCCGGGGAGGTCCCTGAAGCTTTCTTT.

This clonotype has just a few counts. CDR3 sequence: CSARDQTSGRAYEQYF. CDR3 DNA sequence: TGCAGTGCTAGAGACCAGACTAGCGGGCGAGCCTACGAGCAGTACTTC. The chain employs TRBV20-1 and TRBJ2-7; 10 positions match TRBD2. The CDR3 has 16 residues. CDR1 DFQATT and CDR2 SNEGSKA come from the germline V gene (reference sequence). The V and J ends lost 0 bases and 2 bases, in that order; junction bases with no gene match: 7.

This clonotype came up a few times. The CDR3 reads CASSLEFGGAHTEAFF. The CDR3 bases are TGTGCCAGCAGCTTGGAATTCGGGGGCGCGCACACTGAAGCTTTCTTT. The rearrangement uses TRBV5-5 and TRBJ1-1; maybe TRBD1 (6 bases). Trimming shortened V by 0 bases and J by 3 bases, and 15 bases separated the two germline ends. CDR3 length: 16 residues. Germline-derived CDR1 and CDR2 are SGHKS and YYEKEE (reference sequence).

The chain is built from TRBV4-1 and TRBJ2-3, with 8 bases fitting TRBD2. The CDR3 spans 14 residues. CDR1 and CDR2 (germline): MGHRA, YSYEKL. Losses at the gene ends were 4 bases for V and 3 bases for J; bases not matched to a gene: 3. CDR3 protein: CASSPRGETDTQYF. As DNA, the CDR3 is TGCGCCAGCAGCCCGCGGGGGGAAACAGATACGCAGTATTTT.

This clonotype has more than one count but fewer than ten. This chain uses TRBV7-3 with TRBJ2-3, with D perhaps matching TRBD1 (5 bases). CDR3 size: 15 residues. Per germline, CDR1 SGHTA and CDR2 FQGTGA. Trimming removed 5 bases from V and 0 bases from J, with 12 bases in between. For the CDR3, the DNA is TGTGCCAGCAGCCCAGGGTATACTAGCACAGATACGCAGTATTTT. This gives the protein CASSPGYTSTDTQYF.

This clonotype turned up a few times. The rearrangement uses TRBV7-3 and TRBJ2-2; TRBD2 aligns across 12 bases. This CDR3 has 18 amino acids. The germline V gene encodes CDR1 SGHTA and CDR2 FQGTGA. After removal of 4 bases from V and 2 bases from J, the junction contained 8 bases not matched to a gene. The CDR3 sequence: CASSYVTSGSFNTGELFF. The CDR3 nucleotides are TGTGCCAGCAGCTACGTGACTAGCGGGAGCTTTAACACCGGGGAGCTGTTTTTT.

This clonotype appeared many times. V is TRBV15 and J is TRBJ2-3; a possible D gene is TRBD2 (6 bases). The germline gives CDR1 LNHNV, CDR2 YYDKDF (reference sequence). V lost 4 bases and J 4 bases, leaving 12 bases between the germline ends. CDR3 length: 14 amino acids. DNA for the CDR3: TGTGCCACCAGCAACACGGGAGTATCAGATACGCAGTATTTT. Amino acid sequence: CATSNTGVSDTQYF.

J is TRBJ1-1 and V is TRBV9; D perhaps matches TRBD1 (5 bases). The CDR3 extends over 14 amino acids. The V end was cut by 1 base, the J end by 2 bases, with 9 bases between. CDR1 SGDLS and CDR2 YYNGEE come from the germline V gene. The CDR3: CASSVQGTNTEAFF. The CDR3 region has the DNA TGTGCCAGCAGCGTACAGGGTACAAACACTGAAGCTTTCTTT.

The rearrangement joins TRBV12-3 or TRBV12-4 to TRBJ2-1; D not certain. This CDR3 has 12 amino acids. V was cut by 6 bases and J by 6 bases, with 9 bases left in between. CDR3 loop: CASSPERNEQFF. CDR3 bases: TGTGCCAGCAGCCCTGAACGCAATGAGCAGTTCTTC.

The chain has TRBV12-5 and TRBJ2-7; D remains ambiguous. Germline lookup yields CDR1 LGHNT and CDR2 FRNRAP. The CDR3 has 10 amino acids. The V end lost 5 bases, the J end lost 6 bases, and 5 bases lay between the germline ends. The DNA of the CDR3 is TGTGCTAGTGGTACGTCCGAGCAGTACTTC. Its protein is CASGTSEQYF.

The chain employs TRBV9 and TRBJ2-5, with 10 nucleotides matching TRBD2. CDR3 size: 15 residues. V lost 4 bases and J lost 5; bases outside the gene matches: 8. From germline, CDR1 is SGDLS and CDR2 YYNGEE. The CDR3 nucleotides are TGTGCCAGCAGCCCTAGCGGGGGCCATGTGGAGACCCAGTACTTC. Translating it yields CASSPSGGHVETQYF.

This clonotype occurred a few times. V usage is TRBV6-1 and J usage is TRBJ2-3; D may be TRBD2 (6 bases). V dropped 5 bases and J dropped 2 bases, with 17 bases sitting between them. The CDR3 is 16 amino acids. The germline CDR1 and CDR2 sequences are MNHNS and SASEGT. CDR3 in amino acids: CASSRAVLAATDTQYF. The CDR3 DNA sequence: TGTGCCAGCAGTAGGGCGGTCTTAGCGGCCACAGATACGCAGTATTTT.

This rearrangement joins TRBV29-1 to TRBJ1-2, with D possibly being TRBD1 (5 bases). CDR1 and CDR2 from the germline V gene are SQVTM and ANQGSEA. The CDR3 contains 12 residues. Trimming took 5 bases from V and 8 from J, leaving 15 bases between them. CDR3 sequence: CSVPGDAAGYTF. CDR3 sequence (DNA): TGCAGCGTTCCGGGGGACGCAGCAGGCTACACCTTC.

This clonotype was detected only a few times. The chain couples TRBV12-3 or TRBV12-4 to TRBJ1-1, with no clear D. Trimming removed 6 bases at V and 2 bases at J, with 4 bases between. The CDR3 loop spans 11 amino acids. The CDR3 DNA reads as TGTGCCAGCAGGCTCAACACTGAAGCTTTCTTT. This sequence encodes CASRLNTEAFF.

The chain couples TRBV7-9 to TRBJ2-5; D may be TRBD1 (6 bases). Deletions cut 0 bases from V and 1 base from J, with 12 bases between. Germline values: CDR1 SEHNR, CDR2 FQNEAQ (reference sequence). The CDR3 runs 16 residues. The CDR3 protein is CASSLAFTGIQETQYF. As DNA, the CDR3 is TGTGCCAGCAGCTTAGCGTTTACAGGGATCCAAGAGACCCAGTACTTC.

This clonotype was observed a few times. This sequence joins TRBV19 and TRBJ2-1; TRBD2 matches 11 bases. This CDR3 is 18 amino acids long. Germline loops: CDR1 LNHDA, CDR2 SQIVND (reference sequence). V gave up 3 bases and J gave up 3 bases; unmatched junction bases: 10. DNA of the CDR3: TGTGCCAGTAGTATTGTGCCCCGGACTAGCGGGTTCTACAATGAGCAGTTCTTC. Translation: CASSIVPRTSGFYNEQFF.

The gene calls are TRBV7-8 and TRBJ2-7; TRBD1 aligns across 7 bases. V lost 5 bases to trimming and J lost 4 bases; unmatched junction nucleotides: 14. The CDR3 has 16 residues. The germline V gene encodes CDR1 SGHVS and CDR2 FQNEAQ. CDR3 DNA: TGTGCCAGCAGCCCAGAGCCTACAGGGGTTGGATACGAGCAGTACTTC. Protein sequence: CASSPEPTGVGYEQYF.

The V and J genes are TRBV4-1 and TRBJ2-7; TRBD2 matches 7 bases. Germline assignment: CDR1 MGHRA and CDR2 YSYEKL. The CDR3 loop spans 15 amino acids. V gave up 1 base and J gave up 4 bases; unmatched junction bases: 7. CDR3 sequence: CASSQGHMGGYEQYF. In DNA, the CDR3 is TGCGCCAGCAGCCAAGGTCATATGGGGGGGTACGAGCAGTACTTC.

The chain is built from TRBV5-5 and TRBJ2-3; D gene unclear. Trimming pared 4 bases from V and 0 bases from J, leaving 15 bases between. The CDR3 is 16 residues long. Per germline, CDR1 SGHKS and CDR2 YYEKEE (reference sequence). The CDR3, as DNA: TGTGCCAGCAGCCAGACCCTTGAGATAAGCACAGATACGCAGTATTTT. As protein: CASSQTLEISTDTQYF. Combining the CDR3 with reference TRBV5-5 and TRBJ2-3 gives the whole variable domain DAGVTQSPTHLIKTRGQQVTLRCSPISGHKSVSWYQQVLGQGPQFIFQYYEKEERGRGNFPDRFSARQFPNYSSELNVNALLLGDSALYLCASSQTLEISTDTQYFGPGTRLTVL.

CDR3 sequence (DNA): TGCGCCAGCAGCTTGGGAACTAGCGGGACCGAGCAGTACTTC. It yields the protein CASSLGTSGTEQYF. V gene TRBV5-1 combines with J gene TRBJ2-7; 10 bases are shared with TRBD2. With V trimmed by 0 bases and J by 6 bases, 3 bases remained unmatched. Germline V gene data show CDR1 as SGHRS and CDR2 as YFSETQ. The CDR3 sequence is 14 residues long.

The V call is TRBV11-2, the J call TRBJ2-7, with 11 bases fitting TRBD1. V trimming: 4 bases; J trimming: 6 bases; junction bases outside the gene matches: 8. The V gene's germline CDR1 is SGHAT and CDR2 FQNNGV. The CDR3 spans 15 residues. The CDR3 DNA sequence: TGTGCCAGCAGCTGGGGACAGGGGGTGCTAGGCGAGCAGTACTTC. This encodes CASSWGQGVLGEQYF.

This clonotype turned up a few times. The V and J genes are TRBV7-8 and TRBJ2-1; 7 bases fit TRBD2. Germline loops: CDR1 SGHVS, CDR2 FQNEAQ. V was pared by 7 bases and J by 9 bases, with 18 bases of the junction left unmatched. The CDR3 runs 16 residues. The CDR3 spells CASNPFRGRGGGEQFF. For the CDR3, the DNA is TGTGCCAGCAACCCATTTAGAGGACGCGGGGGTGGTGAGCAGTTCTTC.

This clonotype was seen more than once but under ten times. V usage is TRBV6-1 and J usage is TRBJ2-3; weak D call: TRBD1 (5 bases). The germline V gene encodes CDR1 MNHNS and CDR2 SASEGT. The CDR3 consists of 15 residues. Trimming stripped 5 bases from V and 6 bases from J, with 18 bases between. CDR3 sequence reads: CASSRAGIVLDTQYF. In DNA form, the CDR3 reads TGTGCCAGCAGTCGGGCAGGGATAGTTTTGGATACGCAGTATTTT.

This chain links TRBV4-1 with TRBJ2-1, with D perhaps matching TRBD1 or TRBD2 (6 bases each). Germline values: CDR1 MGHRA, CDR2 YSYEKL. V was trimmed by 5 bases and J by 7 bases, leaving 12 bases between them. The CDR3 runs to 13 residues. The CDR3 nucleotides read TGCGCCAGCAGCTTTAGAGGGGGGAATGAGCAGTTCTTC. Amino acid sequence: CASSFRGGNEQFF.